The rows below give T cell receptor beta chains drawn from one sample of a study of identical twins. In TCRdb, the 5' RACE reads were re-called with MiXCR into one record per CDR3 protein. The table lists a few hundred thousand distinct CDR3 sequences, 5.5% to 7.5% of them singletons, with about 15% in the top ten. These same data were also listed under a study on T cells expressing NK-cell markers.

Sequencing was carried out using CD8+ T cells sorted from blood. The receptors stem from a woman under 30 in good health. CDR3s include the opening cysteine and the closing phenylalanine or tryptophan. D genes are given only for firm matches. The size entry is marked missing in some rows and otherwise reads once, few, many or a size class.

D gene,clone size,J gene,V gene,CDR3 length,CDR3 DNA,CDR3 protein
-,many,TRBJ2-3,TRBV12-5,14,TGTGCTAGTGGTTTAGGGTACTACTCTGATACGCAGTATTTT,CASGLGYYSDTQYF
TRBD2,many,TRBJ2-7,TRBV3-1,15,TGTGCCAGCAGCCACGTAGCGGGGGGGCCCTACGAGCAGTACTTC,CASSHVAGGPYEQYF
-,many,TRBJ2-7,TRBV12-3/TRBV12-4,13,TGTGCCAGCAGTTTACAGGTCCCCTACGAGCAGTACTTC,CASSLQVPYEQYF
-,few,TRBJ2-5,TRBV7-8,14,TGTGCCAGCAGCCCCATCTCCGTAGGAGAGACCCAGTACTTC,CASSPISVGETQYF
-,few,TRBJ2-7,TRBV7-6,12,TGTGCCAGCGGCCCAGTCTCCTACGAGCAGTACTTC,CASGPVSYEQYF
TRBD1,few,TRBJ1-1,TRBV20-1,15,TGCAGTGCTCCCCCGGGACAGGGCATGAACACTGAAGCTTTCTTT,CSAPPGQGMNTEAFF
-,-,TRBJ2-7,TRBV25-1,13,TGTGCCAGCAGTGACAGGGGTCCCTACGAGCAGTACTTC,CASSDRGPYEQYF
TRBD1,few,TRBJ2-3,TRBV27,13,TGTGCCAGCAGTATAGGGGGCCCGGATACGCAGTATTTT,CASSIGGPDTQYF
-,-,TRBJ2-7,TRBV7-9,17,TGTGCCAGCAGCTTATTGATAGGCGGGGCGCTCTCCTACGAGCAGTACTTC,CASSLLIGGALSYEQYF
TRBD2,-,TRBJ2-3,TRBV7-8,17,TGTGCCAGCAGCTTAGGGGGACTAGCGGGGGTGACAGATACGCAGTATTTT,CASSLGGLAGVTDTQYF
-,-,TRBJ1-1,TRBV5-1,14,TGCGCCAGAAGCCCAAGTGAGGGGCCCCCTGAAGCTTTCTTT,CARSPSEGPPEAFF
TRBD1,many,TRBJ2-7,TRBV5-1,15,TGCGCCAGCAGCCCCTCAGGACAGGGATTTTACGAGCAGTACTTC,CASSPSGQGFYEQYF
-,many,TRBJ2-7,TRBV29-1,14,TGCAGCGTTGAATTGCCCAGCGGCGCCAATGAGCAGTACTTC,CSVELPSGANEQYF
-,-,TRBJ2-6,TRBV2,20,TGTGCCAGCTGGTCGTTTATGTCATCGGGATCAACCTCTGGGGCCAACGTCCTGACTTTC,CASWSFMSSGSTSGANVLTF
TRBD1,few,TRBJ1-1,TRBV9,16,TGTGCCAGCAGCGGCGCCTTACAGGGGGCTATCGCTGAAGCTTTCTTT,CASSGALQGAIAEAFF
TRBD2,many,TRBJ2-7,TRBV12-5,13,TGTGCTACCGGGACTAGCGGATACTACGAGCAGTACTTC,CATGTSGYYEQYF
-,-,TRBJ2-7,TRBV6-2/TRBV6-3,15,TGTGCCAGCAGTTACGACAGCCTGGACTCCTACGAGCAGTACTTC,CASSYDSLDSYEQYF